This TCR beta chain was captured by sequencing in a study of response to subunit inactivated influenza vaccine. MiXCR was run by TCRdb on the RT-PCR reads, yielding one entry per CDR3 protein. Of roughly 710,000 distinct CDR3 sequences in the sample, approximately 14% are singletons; the top ten hold 6.5% to 8%. Study-level results: Authors suggested that a seasonal influenza vaccination recruits few new T cells each time.

In germline, CDR1 is KGHSH, CDR2 LQKENI. The CDR3 contains 15 residues. Losses at the gene ends were 4 bases for V and 4 bases for J; bases not matched to a gene: 9. Comment on this clonotype: The antigen is undetermined.

The material was PBMCs from blood, obtained around two weeks before vaccination. The chain carries TRBV18 and TRBJ2-5, with 7 bases fitting TRBD2. The receptor's source is a middle-aged man who received an inactivated influenza vaccine. CDR3 coding DNA: TGTGCCAGCTCACTTGGACTGTCGGGGGGAGAGACCCAGTACTTC. The encoded protein is CASSLGLSGGETQYF. Supplemented by reference TRBV18 and TRBJ2-5, the full variable domain reads NAGVMQNPRHLVRRRGQEARLRCSPMKGHSHVYWYRQLPEEGLKFMVYLQKENIIDESGMPKERFSAEFPKEGPSILRIQQVVRGDSAAYFCASSLGLSGGETQYFGPGTRLLVL.